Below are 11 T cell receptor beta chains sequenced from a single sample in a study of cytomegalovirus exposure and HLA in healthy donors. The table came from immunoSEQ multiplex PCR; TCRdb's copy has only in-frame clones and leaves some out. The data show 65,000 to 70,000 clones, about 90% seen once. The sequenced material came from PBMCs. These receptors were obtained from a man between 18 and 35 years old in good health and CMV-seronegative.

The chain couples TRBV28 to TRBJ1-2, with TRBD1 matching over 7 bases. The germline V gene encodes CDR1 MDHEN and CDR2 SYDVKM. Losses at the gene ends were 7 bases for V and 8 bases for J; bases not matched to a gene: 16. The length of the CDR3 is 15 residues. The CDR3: CASTLLRQGLGGYTF. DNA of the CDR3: TGTGCCAGCACCCTACTCCGACAGGGTCTGGGGGGCTACACCTTC.

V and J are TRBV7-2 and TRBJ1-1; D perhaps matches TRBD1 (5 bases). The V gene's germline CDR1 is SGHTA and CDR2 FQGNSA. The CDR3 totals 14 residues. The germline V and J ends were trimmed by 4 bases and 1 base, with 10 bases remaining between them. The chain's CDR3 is CASSWSQGNTEAFF. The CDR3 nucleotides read TGTGCCAGCAGCTGGAGTCAGGGGAACACTGAAGCTTTCTTT.

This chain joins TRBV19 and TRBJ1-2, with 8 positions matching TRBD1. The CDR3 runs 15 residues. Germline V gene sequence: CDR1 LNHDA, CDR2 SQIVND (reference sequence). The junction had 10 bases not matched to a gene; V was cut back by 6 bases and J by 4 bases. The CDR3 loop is CASRFWDRPSYGYTF. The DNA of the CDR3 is TGTGCCAGTAGATTTTGGGACAGGCCCAGCTATGGCTACACCTTC.

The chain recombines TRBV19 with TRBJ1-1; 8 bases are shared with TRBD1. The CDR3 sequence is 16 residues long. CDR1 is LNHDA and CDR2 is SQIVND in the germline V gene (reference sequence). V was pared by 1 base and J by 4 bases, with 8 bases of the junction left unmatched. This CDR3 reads CASSIAWTGQATEAFF. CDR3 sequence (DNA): TGTGCCAGTAGTATAGCCTGGACAGGGCAAGCCACTGAAGCTTTCTTT.

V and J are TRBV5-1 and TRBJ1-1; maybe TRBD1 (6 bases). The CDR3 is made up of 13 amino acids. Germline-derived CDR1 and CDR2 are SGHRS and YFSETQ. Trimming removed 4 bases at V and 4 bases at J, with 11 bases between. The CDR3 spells CASSGGQPTEAFF. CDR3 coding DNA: TGCGCCAGCAGCGGAGGACAGCCCACTGAAGCTTTCTTT.

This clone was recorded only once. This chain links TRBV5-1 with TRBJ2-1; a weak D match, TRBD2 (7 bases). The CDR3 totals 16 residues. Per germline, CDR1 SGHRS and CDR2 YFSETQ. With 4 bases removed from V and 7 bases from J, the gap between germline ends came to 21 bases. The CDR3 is CASSAGTGGAGNEQFF. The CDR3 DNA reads TGCGCCAGCAGCGCGGGTACGGGGGGCGCTGGGAATGAGCAGTTCTTC.

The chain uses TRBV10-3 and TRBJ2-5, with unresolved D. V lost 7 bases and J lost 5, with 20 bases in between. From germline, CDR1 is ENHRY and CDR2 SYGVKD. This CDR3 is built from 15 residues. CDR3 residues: CAIKSSTALRETQYF. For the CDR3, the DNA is TGTGCCATCAAGAGCAGTACAGCCCTCCGGGAGACCCAGTACTTC.

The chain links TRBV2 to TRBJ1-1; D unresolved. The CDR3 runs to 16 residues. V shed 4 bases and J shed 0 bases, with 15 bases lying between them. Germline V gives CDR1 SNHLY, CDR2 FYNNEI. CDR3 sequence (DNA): TGTGCCAGCAGTGTGAGGCCAGTTACCTTGAACACTGAAGCTTTCTTT. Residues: CASSVRPVTLNTEAFF.

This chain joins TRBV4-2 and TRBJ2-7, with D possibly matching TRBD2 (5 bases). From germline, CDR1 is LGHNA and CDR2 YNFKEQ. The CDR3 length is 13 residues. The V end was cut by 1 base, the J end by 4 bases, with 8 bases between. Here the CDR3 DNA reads TGTGCCAGCAGCCAAGCCAGAGGGTACGAGCAGTACTTC. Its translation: CASSQARGYEQYF.

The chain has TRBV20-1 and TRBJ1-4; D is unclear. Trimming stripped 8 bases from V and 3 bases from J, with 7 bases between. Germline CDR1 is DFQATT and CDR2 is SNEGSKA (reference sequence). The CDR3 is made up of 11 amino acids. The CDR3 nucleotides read TGCAGTACGGGATCTAATGAAAAACTGTTTTTT. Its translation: CSTGSNEKLFF.

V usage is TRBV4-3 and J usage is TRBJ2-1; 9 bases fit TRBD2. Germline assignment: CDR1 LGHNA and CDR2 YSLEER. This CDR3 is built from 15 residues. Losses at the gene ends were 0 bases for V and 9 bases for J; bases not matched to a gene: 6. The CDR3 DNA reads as TGCGCCAGCAGCCAAGATCTAAGCGGGAGGCCTGAGCAGTTCTTC. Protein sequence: CASSQDLSGRPEQFF.